These 14 T cell receptor beta chains were all obtained from the same sample, sequenced in a study of blood T cell repertoires in COVID-19. Profiled with immunoSEQ multiplex PCR; TCRdb holds only in-frame clones, not every one. Altogether some 200,000 clones are present, 84% being singletons, with the ten largest covering approximately 8%. The material sequenced was peripheral blood. These receptors were obtained from a woman aged 45-65 years with active or convalescent COVID-19.

The V gene is TRBV19, the J gene TRBJ2-3; 8 bases are a match to TRBD2. CDR3 length: 18 residues. Germline assignment: CDR1 LNHDA and CDR2 SQIVND (reference sequence). J lost 6 bases, V lost 1 base, and 15 bases had no gene match. Here the CDR3 reads CASSIGSLTGGHRDTQYF. DNA of the CDR3: TGTGCCAGTAGTATAGGATCCCTGACGGGAGGGCACCGGGATACGCAGTATTTT.

This chain joins TRBV3-1 (or the pseudogene TRBV3-2) and TRBJ1-3, with 7 positions matching TRBD1. V shed 4 bases, J shed 1 base, and the junction held 4 bases outside the gene matches. This CDR3 spans 15 amino acids. Germline CDR1 LGHDT, CDR2 YNNKEL (reference sequence). CDR3 in DNA: TGTGCCAGCAGCCCAGACAGGGCGTCTGGAAACACCATATATTTT. It encodes CASSPDRASGNTIYF.

The rearrangement uses TRBV19 and TRBJ1-5, with D possibly being TRBD1 (6 bases). CDR1 and CDR2 (germline): LNHDA, SQIVND (reference sequence). This CDR3 region has 14 residues. V was shortened by 0 bases and J by 6 bases, with 9 bases between the two germline ends. The CDR3 sequence is CASSIDQGPQPQHF. DNA for the CDR3: TGTGCCAGTAGTATAGATCAGGGGCCTCAGCCCCAGCATTTT. Together with reference TRBV19 and TRBJ1-5, the CDR3 gives the full variable domain: DGGITQSPKYLFRKEGQNVTLSCEQNLNHDAMYWYRQDPGQGLRLIYYSQIVNDFQKGDIAEGYSVSREKKESFPLTVTSAQKNPTAFYLCASSIDQGPQPQHFGDGTRLSIL.

V gene TRBV18 combines with J gene TRBJ2-3; 11 bases are shared with TRBD2. This CDR3 region has 16 residues. Germline V lookup: CDR1 KGHSH, CDR2 LQKENI. V dropped 3 bases and J dropped 5; count of bases not matched to a gene: 7. Here the CDR3 DNA reads TGTGCCAGCTCACCCGCGACTAGCGGGATGAAAGATACGCAGTATTTT. It translates to CASSPATSGMKDTQYF. The full variable domain, completed using reference TRBV18 and TRBJ2-3, is NAGVMQNPRHLVRRRGQEARLRCSPMKGHSHVYWYRQLPEEGLKFMVYLQKENIIDESGMPKERFSAEFPKEGPSILRIQQVVRGDSAAYFCASSPATSGMKDTQYFGPGTRLTVL.

The CDR3 spells CASSEEEGSGNTIYF. The CDR3 DNA reads TGTGCCAGCAGTGAAGAGGAGGGTTCGGGAAACACCATATATTTT. This chain connects TRBV6-1 to TRBJ1-3, with D hard to call. The germline V gene encodes CDR1 MNHNS and CDR2 SASEGT. This CDR3 has 15 residues. V shed 1 base and J shed 4 bases, with 11 bases lying between them.

The chain has TRBV6-5 and TRBJ1-2; 7 positions agree with TRBD1. With 10 bases clipped from V and 8 bases from J, the junction kept 13 bases outside the gene matches. Germline lookup yields CDR1 MNHEY and CDR2 SVGAGI. The CDR3 spans 13 residues. The CDR3 is CATLFQGVGGYTF. CDR3 DNA sequence: TGTGCCACCCTATTCCAGGGGGTAGGGGGCTACACCTTC.

The CDR3 here is CASSLIGGSGADTQYF. The CDR3, as DNA: TGTGCCAGCAGCCTAATCGGCGGTAGCGGGGCAGATACGCAGTATTTT. The rearrangement links TRBV16 to TRBJ2-3; 8 nucleotides match TRBD2. The length of the CDR3 is 16 residues. Per the germline V gene, CDR1 is KGHSY and CDR2 is FQNENV. J gave up 4 bases and V 4 bases, and 10 bases lay outside the gene matches.

The table lists this clone with a few counts. V usage is TRBV28 and J usage is TRBJ1-5; a weak D match, TRBD1 (5 bases). CDR1 and CDR2 (germline): MDHEN, SYDVKM. Trimming removed 7 bases at V and 7 bases at J, with 26 bases between. CDR3 length: 17 residues. For the CDR3, the DNA is TGTGCCAGCAATCCCCCCCCCGCTATAAGGACAATCCAGCCCCAGCATTTT. Amino acid sequence: CASNPPPAIRTIQPQHF.

The rearrangement joins TRBV7-6 to TRBJ1-3; D perhaps matches TRBD1 (6 bases). V lost 4 bases and J 1 base, leaving 11 bases between the germline ends. The CDR3 loop spans 15 amino acids. Germline values: CDR1 SGHVS, CDR2 FNYEAQ. CDR3 coding DNA: TGTGCCAGCAGCTCGATGGGGGCGTCTGGAAACACCATATATTTT. Translated, it gives CASSSMGASGNTIYF.

The CDR3 nucleotides are TGTGCCAGCAGCTTAGTGTCGGGTACCTACAATGAGCAGTTCTTC. Amino acids: CASSLVSGTYNEQFF. The chain joins TRBV7-6 to TRBJ2-1, with D unclear. This CDR3 region has 15 residues. The germline V and J ends were trimmed by 1 base and 2 bases, with 9 bases remaining between them. Germline V gene sequence: CDR1 SGHVS, CDR2 FNYEAQ.

This clone occurred a few times. The chain uses TRBV5-4 and TRBJ2-1; TRBD2 matches 8 bases. With V trimmed by 2 bases and J by 8 bases, 6 bases remained unmatched. The CDR3 is made up of 14 amino acids. From germline, CDR1 is SGHNT and CDR2 YYREEE (reference sequence). As DNA, the CDR3 is TGTGCCAGCAGCTTAAATAGCGGGAACTATGAGCAGTTCTTC. Translating it yields CASSLNSGNYEQFF.

The chain has TRBV27 and TRBJ2-1; D may be TRBD2 (6 bases). V was shortened by 5 bases and J by 8 bases, with 16 bases between the two germline ends. Germline V CDR1 and CDR2: MNHEY, SMNVEV (reference sequence). The CDR3 length is 14 residues. CDR3 nucleotides: TGTGCCAGCAGTCTCCGGAATCGCGGGGATGAGCAGTTCTTC. This translates into CASSLRNRGDEQFF.

The chain has TRBV12-3 or TRBV12-4 and TRBJ2-5, with D hard to call. The CDR3 is 12 residues long. Trimming left V 6 bases short and J 4 bases short, with 9 bases between. This CDR3 reads CASSRFGETQYF. The CDR3 DNA reads as TGTGCCAGCAGCCGATTCGGAGAGACCCAGTACTTC.

This rearrangement joins TRBV5-1 to TRBJ2-3; 8 bases align to TRBD2. V was clipped by 5 bases and J by 0 bases; unmatched bases: 8. The germline CDR1 and CDR2 sequences are SGHRS and YFSETQ. The CDR3 spans 16 residues. CDR3 region: CASRRGASGSTDTQYF. CDR3 in DNA: TGCGCCAGCAGACGGGGGGCTAGCGGGAGCACAGATACGCAGTATTTT.